The 8 T cell receptor beta chains presented below share a single source sample, sequenced in a study of blood T cell repertoires in COVID-19 (dated by TCRdb to about 2020). Libraries were prepared through the immunoSEQ multiplex PCR assay. Here the immuneACCESS table is served through TCRdb, limited to in-frame sequences with V and J called. Missing clones are a known gap in these copies; in checked studies unresolved V genes cover under half, and the rest lacks a known reason. Across this sample there are under 150,000 clones, with approximately 82% seen only once. Over 5% of the sample is held by the ten biggest clonotypes. The sequencing sample was made of peripheral blood. These receptors all come from a man older than 75 with active or convalescent COVID-19.

The rearrangement joins TRBV4-3 to TRBJ2-5, with 11 bases lining up with TRBD1. V lost 1 base and J lost 5; bases outside the gene matches: 9. The germline V gene has CDR1 LGHNA and CDR2 YSLEER. The CDR3 consists of 17 residues. CDR3 sequence reads: CASSQVHGTGGEETQYF. DNA of the CDR3: TGCGCCAGCAGCCAAGTACATGGGACAGGGGGTGAGGAGACCCAGTACTTC.

V gene TRBV27 combines with J gene TRBJ2-3; possible D gene TRBD2, 6 bases. CDR1 and CDR2 (germline): MNHEY, SMNVEV (reference sequence). This CDR3 spans 15 amino acids. The ends were cut back, 4 bases at V and 6 bases at J, with 17 bases in the middle. CDR3 residues: CASSSGTPGGDTQYF. The CDR3 region has the DNA TGTGCCAGCAGTTCCGGGACTCCAGGTGGGGATACGCAGTATTTT.

The chain is built from TRBV7-2 and TRBJ2-3; 15 bases map to TRBD2. This CDR3 comprises 17 residues. V gave up 4 bases and J gave up 0 bases; unmatched junction bases: 2. CDR1 SGHTA and CDR2 FQGNSA come from the germline V gene. CDR3 coding DNA: TGTGCCAGCAGCTCGGGACTAGCGGGGGGCAGCACAGATACGCAGTATTTT. This encodes CASSSGLAGGSTDTQYF.

There are a few counts of this clone. The genes are TRBV6-2 or TRBV6-3 and TRBJ1-1; a weak D match, TRBD1 (6 bases). Germline loops: CDR1 MNHEY, CDR2 SVGEGT. Between the trimmed V and J ends, which lost 6 bases and 1 base, there was a span of 9 bases. The CDR3 sequence is 13 residues long. CDR3 DNA sequence: TGTGCCAGCAGCGCACAGGGGAACACTGAAGCTTTCTTT. Translated, it gives CASSAQGNTEAFF.

The CDR3, as DNA: TGTGCCAGCAGCCTCGACAGTACGAACTATGGCTACACCTTC. The encoded protein is CASSLDSTNYGYTF. The rearrangement joins TRBV7-2 to TRBJ1-2; possible D gene TRBD1, 5 bases. CDR1 SGHTA and CDR2 FQGNSA come from the germline V gene. The CDR3 is 14 amino acids. V gave up 5 bases and J gave up 2 bases, with 12 bases separating them.

The rearrangement links TRBV6-5 to TRBJ2-1, with 10 bases matching TRBD2. Germline V gene data show CDR1 as MNHEY and CDR2 as SVGAGI. V lost 6 bases, J lost 9 bases, and 8 bases stayed unmatched. CDR3 length: 14 amino acids. For the CDR3, the DNA is TGTGCCAGCAGCCAGCGGGGGGGCCGGAGTGAGCAGTTCTTC. Its protein is CASSQRGGRSEQFF.

The chain employs TRBV7-2 and TRBJ1-5; 7 nucleotides match TRBD1. The CDR3 loop spans 15 amino acids. CDR1 and CDR2 from the germline V gene are SGHTA and FQGNSA. The trim removed 1 base at V and 7 bases at J, leaving 7 bases unmatched. CDR3 in amino acids: CASSLVGQAGQPQHF. In nucleotides, the CDR3 is TGTGCCAGCAGCTTAGTAGGACAGGCGGGGCAGCCCCAGCATTTT.

The rearrangement joins TRBV7-3 to TRBJ2-3; the match to TRBD1 covers 8 bases. Germline trimming cut 3 bases from V and 4 bases from J; bases unmatched to any gene: 3. CDR1 is SGHTA, CDR2 FQGTGA, per germline. The CDR3 is 14 residues long. The CDR3 sequence: CASSLGQDSDTQYF. In nucleotides, the CDR3 is TGTGCCAGCAGCTTGGGACAGGATTCAGATACGCAGTATTTT.